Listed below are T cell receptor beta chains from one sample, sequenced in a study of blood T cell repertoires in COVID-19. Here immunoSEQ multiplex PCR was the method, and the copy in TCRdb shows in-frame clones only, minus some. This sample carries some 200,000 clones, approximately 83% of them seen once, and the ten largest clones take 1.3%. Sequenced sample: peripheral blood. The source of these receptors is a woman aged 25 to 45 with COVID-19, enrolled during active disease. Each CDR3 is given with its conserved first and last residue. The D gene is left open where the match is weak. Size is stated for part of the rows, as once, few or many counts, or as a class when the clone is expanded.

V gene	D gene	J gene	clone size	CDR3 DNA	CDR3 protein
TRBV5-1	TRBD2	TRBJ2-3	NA	TGCGCCAGCAGCTTGTTCCCTAGCGGGGGGTCTCCTAGCACAGATACGCAGTATTTT	CASSLFPSGGSPSTDTQYF
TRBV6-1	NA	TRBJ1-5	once	TGTGCCAGCAGTGAAAGAAGGGGGCCCCAGCATTTT	CASSERRGPQHF
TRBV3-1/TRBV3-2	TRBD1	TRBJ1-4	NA	TGTGCCAGCAGCCGGGACAGAGCAACTAATGAAAAACTGTTTTTT	CASSRDRATNEKLFF
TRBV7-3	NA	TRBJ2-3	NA	TGTGCCAGCGGCCAGGGGGATACGCAGTATTTT	CASGQGDTQYF
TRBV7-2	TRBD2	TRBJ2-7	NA	TGTGCCAGCAGCTTAGAGGCACTAGCGGGGGGGCGCCCCTACGAGCAGTACTTC	CASSLEALAGGRPYEQYF
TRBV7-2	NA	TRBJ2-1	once	TGTGCCAGCAGCTTGTGGTCGGGTCTGGACAATGAGCAGTTCTTC	CASSLWSGLDNEQFF
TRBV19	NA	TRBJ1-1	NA	TGTGCCAGTAGTATAGATGGTTCGGGGGGGACTGAAGCTTTCTTT	CASSIDGSGGTEAFF
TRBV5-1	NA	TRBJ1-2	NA	TGCGCCAGCAGCTTGGGGCAGGATGCAGGTGGCTACACCTTC	CASSLGQDAGGYTF
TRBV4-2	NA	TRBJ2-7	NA	TGTGCCAGCAGCCTAGGCAGGGTCGACGAGCAGTACTTC	CASSLGRVDEQYF
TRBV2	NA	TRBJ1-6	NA	TGTGCCAGCAGAAGAAGTCTCTCGAGTAATTCACCCCTCCACTTT	CASRRSLSSNSPLHF
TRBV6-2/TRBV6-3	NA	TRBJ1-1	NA	TGTGCCAGCAGTTCCGGGAGGGGTACTGAAGCTTTCTTT	CASSSGRGTEAFF
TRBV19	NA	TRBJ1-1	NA	TGTGCCAGTAGTTCACAGGGAGGGACTGAAGCTTTCTTT	CASSSQGGTEAFF
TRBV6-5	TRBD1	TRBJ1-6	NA	TGTGCCAGCAGTTTGGGACAGGGGGGATCACCCCTCCACTTT	CASSLGQGGSPLHF
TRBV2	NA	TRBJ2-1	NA	TGTGCCAGCAGTGATCAGGGCCCCGAGCAGTTCTTC	CASSDQGPEQFF
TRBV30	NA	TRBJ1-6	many	TGTGCCTGGAGTCCCGACAGGATGAATTCACCCCTCCACTTT	CAWSPDRMNSPLHF
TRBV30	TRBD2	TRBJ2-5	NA	TGTGCCTGGAGTGTGGGAGCGGGAGGGGCTGGGGAGACCCAGTACTTC	CAWSVGAGGAGETQYF
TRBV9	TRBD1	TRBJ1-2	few	TGTGCCAGCAGCGTTCCAGGGGGCGGTGGCTACACCTTC	CASSVPGGGGYTF
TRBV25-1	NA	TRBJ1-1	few	TGTGCCAGCAGAGTTGGAGGGTCAGAAGCTTTCTTT	CASRVGGSEAFF
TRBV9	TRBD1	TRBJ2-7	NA	TGTGCCAGCAGCCCCTCGACAGGGGGAGGACTGGACGAGCAGTACTTC	CASSPSTGGGLDEQYF
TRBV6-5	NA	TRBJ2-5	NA	TGTGCCAGCAGTTACTCGCGACCTAGGGGAGAGACCCAGTACTTC	CASSYSRPRGETQYF
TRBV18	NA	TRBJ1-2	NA	TGTGCCAGCTCCACGACAGCTTCCTATGGCTACACCTTC	CASSTTASYGYTF
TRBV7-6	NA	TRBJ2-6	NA	TGTGCCAGCAGCTGGACAGCCTCGAGCTCTGGGGCCAACGTCCTGACTTTC	CASSWTASSSGANVLTF
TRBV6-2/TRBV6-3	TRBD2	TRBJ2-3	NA	TGTGCCAGCAGTTACTCGATAGCGGGGGGTCGAGTAGATACGCAGTATTTT	CASSYSIAGGRVDTQYF
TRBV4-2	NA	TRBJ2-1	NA	TGTGCCAGCAGCCCGGGGGATAAAGAGCAGTTCTTC	CASSPGDKEQFF
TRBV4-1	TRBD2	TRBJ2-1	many	TGCGCCAGCAGCCAAGTGGACCTTGGGCTAGCGGGAGGGAATGAGCAGTTCTTC	CASSQVDLGLAGGNEQFF
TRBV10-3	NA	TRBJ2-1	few	TGTGCCATCACCTCGACTAGTGTCAATGAGCAGTTCTTC	CAITSTSVNEQFF
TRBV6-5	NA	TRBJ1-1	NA	TGTGCCAGCAGTTACCACGAGGCCACTGAAGCTTTCTTT	CASSYHEATEAFF
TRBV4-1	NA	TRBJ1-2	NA	TGCGCCAGCAGCCAAGTGGGGGGGTGGTATGGCTACACCTTC	CASSQVGGWYGYTF
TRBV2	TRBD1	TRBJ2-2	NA	TGTGCCAGCGTCGGACAGGGGTACACCGGGGAGCTGTTTTTT	CASVGQGYTGELFF
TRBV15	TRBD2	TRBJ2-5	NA	TGTGCCACCAGCAGAGCTAAGGGTAGCGGGGTCCTGAGCGAGACCCAGTACTTC	CATSRAKGSGVLSETQYF
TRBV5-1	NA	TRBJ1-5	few	TGCGCCAGCTCGGAGGGGGGGCGAGGCAATCAGCCCCAGCATTTT	CASSEGGRGNQPQHF
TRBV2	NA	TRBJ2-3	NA	TGTGCCAGCAGTCGGGTCCTGCCAGATACGCAGTATTTT	CASSRVLPDTQYF
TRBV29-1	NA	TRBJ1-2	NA	TGCAGCGTGATAGACAGGAGGGGCTACACCTTC	CSVIDRRGYTF
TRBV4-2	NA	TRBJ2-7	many	TGTGCCAGCAGCCAAGGACCCGCCAGCCGGGACGAGCAGTACTTC	CASSQGPASRDEQYF
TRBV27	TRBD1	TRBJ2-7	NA	TGTGCCAGCAGTTTAGCGACAGGGTCCGGCGAGCAGTACTTC	CASSLATGSGEQYF
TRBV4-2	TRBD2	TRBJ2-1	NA	TGTGCCAGCAGCCACTCCGGGACTAGCGATGAGCAGTTCTTC	CASSHSGTSDEQFF
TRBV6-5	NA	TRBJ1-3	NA	TGTGCCAGCAGTTCAGACTTCTCCACGGGAAACACCATATATTTT	CASSSDFSTGNTIYF
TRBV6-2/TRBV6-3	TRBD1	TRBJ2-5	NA	TGTGCCAGCAGTTACTCACAGGGGGCGGGAGAGACCCAGTACTTC	CASSYSQGAGETQYF
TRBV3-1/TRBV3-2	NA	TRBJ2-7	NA	TGTGCCAGCAGCCAAGATCCAGCGCGCTCCTACGAGCAGTACTTC	CASSQDPARSYEQYF
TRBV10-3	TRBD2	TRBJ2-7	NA	TGTGCCATCAGTCCGACTAGCGGGAGGAGCTACGAGCAGTACTTC	CAISPTSGRSYEQYF
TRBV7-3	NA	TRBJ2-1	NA	TGTGCCAGCAGCTTAGTTGGTGGCGCAGGGAATGAGCAGTTCTTC	CASSLVGGAGNEQFF
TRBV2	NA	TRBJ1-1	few	TGTGCCAGCAGCCAAGGACTGGGAAACACTGAAGCTTTCTTT	CASSQGLGNTEAFF
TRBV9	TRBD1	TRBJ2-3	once	TGTGCCAGCAGCGAGGGGGCCAGCAGCACAGATACGCAGTATTTT	CASSEGASSTDTQYF
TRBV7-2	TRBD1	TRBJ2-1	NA	TGTGCCAGCAGCTTACCATTGAGGGCCAGGGGGCAGCAGTTCTTC	CASSLPLRARGQQFF
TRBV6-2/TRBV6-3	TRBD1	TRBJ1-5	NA	TGTGCCAGCAGTTACTCGACAGGGGGAAAGAAGGCCCAGCATTTT	CASSYSTGGKKAQHF
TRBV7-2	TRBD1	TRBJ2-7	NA	TGTGCCAGCAGCTTCGGACAGGGGCGCGAGCAGTACTTC	CASSFGQGREQYF